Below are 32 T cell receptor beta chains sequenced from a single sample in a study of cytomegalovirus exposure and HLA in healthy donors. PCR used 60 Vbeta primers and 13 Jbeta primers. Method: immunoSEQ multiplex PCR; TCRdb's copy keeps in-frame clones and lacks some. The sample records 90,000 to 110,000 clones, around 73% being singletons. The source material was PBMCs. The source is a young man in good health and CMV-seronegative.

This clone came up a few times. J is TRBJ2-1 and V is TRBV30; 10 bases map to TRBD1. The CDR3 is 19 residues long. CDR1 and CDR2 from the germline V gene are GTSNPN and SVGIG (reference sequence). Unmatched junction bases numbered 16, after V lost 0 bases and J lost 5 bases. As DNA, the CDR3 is TGTGCCTGGAGTGTACTGCATTTCATAGGGGGGACAGGGGACAATGAGCAGTTCTTC. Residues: CAWSVLHFIGGTGDNEQFF. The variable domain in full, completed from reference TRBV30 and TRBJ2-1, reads SQTIHQWPATLVQPVGSPLSLECTVEGTSNPNLYWYRQAAGRGLQLLFYSVGIGQISSEVPQNLSASRPQDRQFILSSKKLLLSDSGFYLCAWSVLHFIGGTGDNEQFFGPGTRLTVL.

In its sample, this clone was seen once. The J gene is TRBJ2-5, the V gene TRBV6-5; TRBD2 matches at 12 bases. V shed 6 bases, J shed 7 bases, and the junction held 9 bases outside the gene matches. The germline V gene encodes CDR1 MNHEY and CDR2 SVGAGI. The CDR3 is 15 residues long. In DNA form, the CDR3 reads TGTGCCAGCAGGGAGACTAGCGGGAGTAGTTTGACCCAGTACTTC. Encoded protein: CASRETSGSSLTQYF.

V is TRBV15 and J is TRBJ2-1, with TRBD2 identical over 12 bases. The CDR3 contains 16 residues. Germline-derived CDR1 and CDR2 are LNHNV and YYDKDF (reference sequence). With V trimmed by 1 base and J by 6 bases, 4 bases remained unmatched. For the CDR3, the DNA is TGTGCCACCAGCAGAGTGTGGACTAGCGGGACCAATGAGCAGTTCTTC. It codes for CATSRVWTSGTNEQFF.

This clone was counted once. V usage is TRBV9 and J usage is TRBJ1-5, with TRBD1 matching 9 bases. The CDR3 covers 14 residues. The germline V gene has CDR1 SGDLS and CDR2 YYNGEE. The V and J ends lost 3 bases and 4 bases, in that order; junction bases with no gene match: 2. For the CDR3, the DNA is TGTGCCAGCAGCGCGGGACAGGGTAATCAGCCCCAGCATTTT. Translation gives CASSAGQGNQPQHF.

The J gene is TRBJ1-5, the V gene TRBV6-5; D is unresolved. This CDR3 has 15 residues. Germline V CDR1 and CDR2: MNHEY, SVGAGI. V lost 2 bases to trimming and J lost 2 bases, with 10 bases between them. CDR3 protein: CASSYRRYGNQPQHF. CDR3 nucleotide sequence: TGTGCCAGCAGTTACCGCAGATATGGCAATCAGCCCCAGCATTTT.

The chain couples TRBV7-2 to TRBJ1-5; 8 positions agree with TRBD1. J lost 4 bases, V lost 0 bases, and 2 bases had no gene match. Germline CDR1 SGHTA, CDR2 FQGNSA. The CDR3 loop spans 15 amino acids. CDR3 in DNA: TGTGCCAGCAGCTTAGCGGACAGGGATAATCAGCCCCAGCATTTT. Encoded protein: CASSLADRDNQPQHF.

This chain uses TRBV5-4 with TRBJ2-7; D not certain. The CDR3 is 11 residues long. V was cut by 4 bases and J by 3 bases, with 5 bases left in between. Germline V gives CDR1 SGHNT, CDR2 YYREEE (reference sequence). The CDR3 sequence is CASSINYEQYF. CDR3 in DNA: TGTGCCAGCAGCATCAACTACGAGCAGTACTTC.

This CDR3 is CSVDAGTYEQYF. The CDR3 DNA reads as TGCAGCGTTGACGCGGGGACCTACGAGCAGTACTTC. This sequence joins TRBV29-1 and TRBJ2-7, with D possibly matching TRBD2 (6 bases). Between the trimmed V and J ends, which lost 3 bases and 2 bases, there was a span of 8 bases. Germline CDR1 reads SQVTM; CDR2 reads ANQGSEA. The CDR3 consists of 12 residues.

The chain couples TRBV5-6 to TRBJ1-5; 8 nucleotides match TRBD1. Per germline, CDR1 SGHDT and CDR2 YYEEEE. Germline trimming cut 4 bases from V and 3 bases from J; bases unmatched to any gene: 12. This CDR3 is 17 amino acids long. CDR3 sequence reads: CASSNGPDRALNQPQHF. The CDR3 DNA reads TGTGCCAGCAGCAATGGACCGGACAGGGCCCTCAATCAGCCCCAGCATTTT.

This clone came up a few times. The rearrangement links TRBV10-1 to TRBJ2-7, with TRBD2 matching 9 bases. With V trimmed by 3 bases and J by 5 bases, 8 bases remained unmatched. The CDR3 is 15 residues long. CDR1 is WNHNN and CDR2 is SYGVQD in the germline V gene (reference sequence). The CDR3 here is CASSDVQRGEDEQYF. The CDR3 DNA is TGCGCCAGCAGTGATGTCCAGCGGGGGGAGGACGAGCAGTACTTC.

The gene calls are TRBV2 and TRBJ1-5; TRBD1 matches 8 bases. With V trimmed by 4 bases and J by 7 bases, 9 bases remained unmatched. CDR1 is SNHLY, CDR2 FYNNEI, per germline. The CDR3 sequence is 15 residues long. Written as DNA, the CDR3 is TGTGCCAGCAGTGGACAGGCACAGGGGGGGCAGCCCCAGCATTTT. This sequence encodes CASSGQAQGGQPQHF.

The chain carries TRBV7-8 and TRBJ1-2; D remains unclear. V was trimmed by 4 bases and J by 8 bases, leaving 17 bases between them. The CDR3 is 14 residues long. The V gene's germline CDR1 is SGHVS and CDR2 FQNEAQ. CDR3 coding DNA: TGTGCCAGCAGCTCCCTTAGGCAGGCTTTAGGCTACACCTTC. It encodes CASSSLRQALGYTF.

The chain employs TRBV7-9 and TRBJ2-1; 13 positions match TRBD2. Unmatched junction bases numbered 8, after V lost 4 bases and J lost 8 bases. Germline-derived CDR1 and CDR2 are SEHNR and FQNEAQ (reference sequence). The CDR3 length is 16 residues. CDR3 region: CASSSGTSGINDEQFF. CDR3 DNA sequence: TGTGCCAGCAGCTCCGGGACTAGCGGGATAAATGATGAGCAGTTCTTC.

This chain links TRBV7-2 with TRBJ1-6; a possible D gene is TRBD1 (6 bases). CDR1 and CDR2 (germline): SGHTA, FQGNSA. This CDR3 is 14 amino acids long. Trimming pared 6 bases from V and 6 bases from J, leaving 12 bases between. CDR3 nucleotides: TGTGCCAGCAGATCGGACAGCGTTAATTCACCCCTCCACTTT. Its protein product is CASRSDSVNSPLHF. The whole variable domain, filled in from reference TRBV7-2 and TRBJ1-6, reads GAGVSQSPSNKVTEKGKDVELRCDPISGHTALYWYRQSLGQGLEFLIYFQGNSAPDKSGLPSDRFSAERTGGSVSTLTIQRTQQEDSAVYLCASRSDSVNSPLHFGNGTRLTVT.

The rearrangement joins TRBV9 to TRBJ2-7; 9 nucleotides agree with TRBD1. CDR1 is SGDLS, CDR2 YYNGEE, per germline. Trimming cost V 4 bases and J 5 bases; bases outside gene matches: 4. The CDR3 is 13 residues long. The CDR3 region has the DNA TGTGCCAGCAGCTCCCGGACAGGGGACGAGCAGTACTTC. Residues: CASSSRTGDEQYF.

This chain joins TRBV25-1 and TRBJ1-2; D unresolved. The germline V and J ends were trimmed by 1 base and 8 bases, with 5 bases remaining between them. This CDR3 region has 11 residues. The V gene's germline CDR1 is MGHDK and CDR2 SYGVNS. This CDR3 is CASSEWRGYTF. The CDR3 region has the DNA TGTGCCAGCAGTGAATGGAGGGGCTACACCTTC.

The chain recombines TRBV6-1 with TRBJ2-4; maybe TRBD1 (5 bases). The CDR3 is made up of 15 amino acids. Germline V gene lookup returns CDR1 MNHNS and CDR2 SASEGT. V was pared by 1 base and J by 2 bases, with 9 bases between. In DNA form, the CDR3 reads TGTGCCAGCAGTGAAGTGGCAGGGTCCAAAAACATTCAGTACTTC. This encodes CASSEVAGSKNIQYF.

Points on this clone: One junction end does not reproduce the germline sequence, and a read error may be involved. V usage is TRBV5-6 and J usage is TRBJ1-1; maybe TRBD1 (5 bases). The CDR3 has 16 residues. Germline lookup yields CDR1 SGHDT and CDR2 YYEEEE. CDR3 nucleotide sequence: TGTGCCAGCAGTTTGGGCGACCTCCGGGGGGACACTGAAGCTTTCTTT. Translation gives CASSLGDLRGDTEAFF.

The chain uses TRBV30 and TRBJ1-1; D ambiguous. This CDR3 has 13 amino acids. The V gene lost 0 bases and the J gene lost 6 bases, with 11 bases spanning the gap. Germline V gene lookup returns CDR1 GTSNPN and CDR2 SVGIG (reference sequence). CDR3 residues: CAWSVWVSAEAFF. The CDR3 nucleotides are TGTGCCTGGAGTGTTTGGGTGAGCGCTGAAGCTTTCTTT.

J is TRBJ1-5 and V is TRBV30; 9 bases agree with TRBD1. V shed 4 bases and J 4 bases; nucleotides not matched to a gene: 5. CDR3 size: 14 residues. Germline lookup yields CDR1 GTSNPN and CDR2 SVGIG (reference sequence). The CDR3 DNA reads TGTGCCTGGACTCCAGGACAGGGGAATCAGCCCCAGCATTTT. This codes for CAWTPGQGNQPQHF.

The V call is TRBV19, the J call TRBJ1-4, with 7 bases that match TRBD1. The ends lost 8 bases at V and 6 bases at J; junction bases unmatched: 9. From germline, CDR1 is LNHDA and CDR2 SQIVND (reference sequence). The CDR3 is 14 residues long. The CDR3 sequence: CASSGTVEYEKLFF. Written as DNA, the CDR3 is TGTGCCAGTTCCGGGACAGTCGAGTATGAAAAACTGTTTTTT. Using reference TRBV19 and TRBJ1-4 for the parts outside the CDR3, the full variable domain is DGGITQSPKYLFRKEGQNVTLSCEQNLNHDAMYWYRQDPGQGLRLIYYSQIVNDFQKGDIAEGYSVSREKKESFPLTVTSAQKNPTAFYLCASSGTVEYEKLFFGSGTQLSVL.

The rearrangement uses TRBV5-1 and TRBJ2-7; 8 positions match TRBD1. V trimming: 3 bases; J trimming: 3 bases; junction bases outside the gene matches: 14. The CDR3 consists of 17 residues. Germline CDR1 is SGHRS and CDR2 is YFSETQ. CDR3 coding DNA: TGCGCCAGCAGCTATTCAAGATGGGGACAGGCGAACTACGAGCAGTACTTC. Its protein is CASSYSRWGQANYEQYF.

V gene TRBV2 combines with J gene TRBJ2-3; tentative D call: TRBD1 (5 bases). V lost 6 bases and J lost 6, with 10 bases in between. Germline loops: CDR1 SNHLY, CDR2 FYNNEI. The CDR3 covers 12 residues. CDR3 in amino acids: CASRQGADTQYF. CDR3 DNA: TGTGCCAGCAGGCAGGGCGCGGATACGCAGTATTTT.

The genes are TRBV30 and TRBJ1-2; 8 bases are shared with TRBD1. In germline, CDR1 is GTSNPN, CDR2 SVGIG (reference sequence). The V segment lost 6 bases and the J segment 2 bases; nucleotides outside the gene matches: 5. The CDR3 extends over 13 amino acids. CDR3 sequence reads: CACTGGKNYGYTF. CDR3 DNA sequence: TGTGCCTGTACAGGGGGGAAGAACTATGGCTACACCTTC.

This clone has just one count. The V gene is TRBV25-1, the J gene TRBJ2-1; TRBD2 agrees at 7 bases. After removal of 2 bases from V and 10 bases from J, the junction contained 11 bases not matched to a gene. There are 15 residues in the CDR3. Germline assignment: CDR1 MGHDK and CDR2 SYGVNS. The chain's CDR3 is CASSELKYAGEEQFF. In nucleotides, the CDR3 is TGTGCCAGCAGTGAACTTAAATACGCGGGGGAAGAGCAGTTCTTC.

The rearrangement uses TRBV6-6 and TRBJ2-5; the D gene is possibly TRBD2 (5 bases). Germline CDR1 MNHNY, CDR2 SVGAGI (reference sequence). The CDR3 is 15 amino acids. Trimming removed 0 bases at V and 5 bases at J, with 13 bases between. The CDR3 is CASSYSAGGYETQYF. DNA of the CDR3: TGTGCCAGCAGTTACTCCGCGGGCGGGTACGAGACCCAGTACTTC.

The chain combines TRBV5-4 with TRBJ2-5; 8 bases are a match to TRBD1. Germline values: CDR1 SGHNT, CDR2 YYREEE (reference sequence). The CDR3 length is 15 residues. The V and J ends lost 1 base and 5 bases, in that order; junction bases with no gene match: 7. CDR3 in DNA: TGTGCCAGCAGCTTGCCAGGGGGCTTAAAGGAGACCCAGTACTTC. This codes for CASSLPGGLKETQYF. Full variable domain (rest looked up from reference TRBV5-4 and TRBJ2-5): ETGVTQSPTHLIKTRGQQVTLRCSSQSGHNTVSWYQQALGQGPQFIFQYYREEENGRGNFPPRFSGLQFPNYSSELNVNALELDDSALYLCASSLPGGLKETQYFGPGTRLLVL.

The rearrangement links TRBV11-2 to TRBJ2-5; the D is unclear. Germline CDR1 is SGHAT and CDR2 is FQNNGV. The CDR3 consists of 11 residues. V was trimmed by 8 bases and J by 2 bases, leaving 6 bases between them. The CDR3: CASLRQETQYF. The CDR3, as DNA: TGTGCCAGCCTCAGACAAGAGACCCAGTACTTC.

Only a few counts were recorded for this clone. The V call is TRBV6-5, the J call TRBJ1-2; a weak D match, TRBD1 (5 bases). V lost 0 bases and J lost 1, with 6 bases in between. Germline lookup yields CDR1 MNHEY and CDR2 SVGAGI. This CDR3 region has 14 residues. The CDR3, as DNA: TGTGCCAGCAGTTACTCGCAGGGTAACTATGGCTACACCTTC. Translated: CASSYSQGNYGYTF.

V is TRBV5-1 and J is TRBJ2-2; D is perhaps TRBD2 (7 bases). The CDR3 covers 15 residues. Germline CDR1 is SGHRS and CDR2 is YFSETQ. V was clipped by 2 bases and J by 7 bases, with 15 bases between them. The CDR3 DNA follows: TGCGCCAGCAGCTTCGAGGGGGGGCTTATCGGGGAGCTGTTTTTT. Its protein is CASSFEGGLIGELFF.

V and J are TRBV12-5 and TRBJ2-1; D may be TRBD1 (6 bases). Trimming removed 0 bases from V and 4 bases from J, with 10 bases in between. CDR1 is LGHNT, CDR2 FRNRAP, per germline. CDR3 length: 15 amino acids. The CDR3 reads CASGLVLRGYNEQFF. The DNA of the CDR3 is TGTGCTAGTGGTTTGGTCCTTAGGGGGTACAATGAGCAGTTCTTC.

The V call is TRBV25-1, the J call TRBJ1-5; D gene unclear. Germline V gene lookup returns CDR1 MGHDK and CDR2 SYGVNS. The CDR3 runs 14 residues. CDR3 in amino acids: CDQVSPSGNQPQHF. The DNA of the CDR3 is TGTGACCAGGTCAGCCCCTCGGGCAATCAGCCCCAGCATTTT. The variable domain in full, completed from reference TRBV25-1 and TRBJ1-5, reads EADIYQTPRYLVIGTGKKITLECSQTMGHDKMYWYQQDPGMELHLIHYSYGVNSTEKGDLSSESTVSRIRTEHFPLTLESARPSHTSQYLCDQVSPSGNQPQHFGDGTRLSIL.